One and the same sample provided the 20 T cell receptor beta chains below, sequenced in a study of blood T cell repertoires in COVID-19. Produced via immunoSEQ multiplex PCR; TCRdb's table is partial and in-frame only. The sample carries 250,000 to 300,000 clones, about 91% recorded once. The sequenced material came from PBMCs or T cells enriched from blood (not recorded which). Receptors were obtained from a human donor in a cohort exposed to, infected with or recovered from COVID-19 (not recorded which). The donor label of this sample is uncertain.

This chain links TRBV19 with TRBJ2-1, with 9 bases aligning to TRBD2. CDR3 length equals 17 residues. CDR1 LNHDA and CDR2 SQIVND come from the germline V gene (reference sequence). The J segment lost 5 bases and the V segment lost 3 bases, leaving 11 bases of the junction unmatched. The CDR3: CASSIWLRGGADNEQFF. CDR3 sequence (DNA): TGTGCCAGTAGTATTTGGCTCCGCGGGGGGGCGGACAATGAGCAGTTCTTC.

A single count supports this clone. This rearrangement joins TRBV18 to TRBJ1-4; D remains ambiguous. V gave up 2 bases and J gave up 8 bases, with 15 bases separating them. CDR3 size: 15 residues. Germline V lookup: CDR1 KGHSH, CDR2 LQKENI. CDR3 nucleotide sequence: TGTGCCAGCTCACCAGGAGAGGCGGCCCAGGAAAAACTGTTTTTT. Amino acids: CASSPGEAAQEKLFF.

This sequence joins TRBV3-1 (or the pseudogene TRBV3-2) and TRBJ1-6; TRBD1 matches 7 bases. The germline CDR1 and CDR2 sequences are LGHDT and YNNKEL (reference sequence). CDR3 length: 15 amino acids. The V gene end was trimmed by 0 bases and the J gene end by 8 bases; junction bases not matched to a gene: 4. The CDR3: CASSQDWDRYSPLHF. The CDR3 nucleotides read TGTGCCAGCAGCCAAGATTGGGACAGATATTCACCCCTCCACTTT.

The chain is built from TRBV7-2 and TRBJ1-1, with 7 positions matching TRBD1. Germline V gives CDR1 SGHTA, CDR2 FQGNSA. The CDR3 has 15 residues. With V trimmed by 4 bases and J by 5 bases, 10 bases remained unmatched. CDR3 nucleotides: TGTGCCAGCAGCTCGGACAGGCCAGGGAGGACTGAAGCTTTCTTT. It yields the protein CASSSDRPGRTEAFF.

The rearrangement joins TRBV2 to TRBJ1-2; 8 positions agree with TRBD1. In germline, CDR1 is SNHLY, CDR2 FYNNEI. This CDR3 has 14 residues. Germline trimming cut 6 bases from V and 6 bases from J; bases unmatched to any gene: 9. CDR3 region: CASRPGGGQDGYTF. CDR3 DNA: TGTGCCAGCAGACCAGGGGGCGGTCAGGATGGCTACACCTTC. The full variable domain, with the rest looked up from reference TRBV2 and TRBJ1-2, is EPEVTQTPSHQVTQMGQEVILRCVPISNHLYFYWYRQILGQKVEFLVSFYNNEISEKSEIFDDQFSVERPDGSNFTLKIRSTKLEDSAMYFCASRPGGGQDGYTFGSGTRLTVV.

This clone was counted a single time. CDR3 protein: CASSAAGLNEQFF. CDR3 nucleotide sequence: TGTGCCAGCAGCGCAGCGGGGCTCAATGAGCAGTTCTTC. The chain uses TRBV9 and TRBJ2-1, with 7 positions matching TRBD2. CDR1 SGDLS and CDR2 YYNGEE come from the germline V gene. V lost 3 bases to trimming and J lost 6 bases; unmatched junction nucleotides: 3. The CDR3 has 13 residues. Looking up the rest from reference TRBV9 and TRBJ2-1 gives the full variable domain: DSGVTQTPKHLITATGQRVTLRCSPRSGDLSVYWYQQSLDQGLQFLIQYYNGEERAKGNILERFSAQQFPDLHSELNLSSLELGDSALYFCASSAAGLNEQFFGPGTRLTVL.

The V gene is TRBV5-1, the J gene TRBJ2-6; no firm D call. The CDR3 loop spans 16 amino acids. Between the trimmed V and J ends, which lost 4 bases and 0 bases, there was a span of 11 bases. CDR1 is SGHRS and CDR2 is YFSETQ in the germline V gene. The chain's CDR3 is CASSLTWSSGANVLTF. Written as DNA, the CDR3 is TGCGCCAGCAGCCTGACTTGGAGCTCTGGGGCCAACGTCCTGACTTTC.

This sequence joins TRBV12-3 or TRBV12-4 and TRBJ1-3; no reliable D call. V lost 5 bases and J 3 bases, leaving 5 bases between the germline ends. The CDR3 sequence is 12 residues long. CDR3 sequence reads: CASSTSGNTIYF. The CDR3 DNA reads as TGTGCCAGCAGTACGAGTGGAAACACCATATATTTT.

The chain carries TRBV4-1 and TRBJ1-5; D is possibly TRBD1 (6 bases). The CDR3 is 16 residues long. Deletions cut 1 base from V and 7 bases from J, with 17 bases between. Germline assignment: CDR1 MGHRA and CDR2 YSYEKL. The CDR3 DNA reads TGCGCCAGCAGCCAAGTATTCGGGACAAGAGAACAGCCCCAGCATTTT. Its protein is CASSQVFGTREQPQHF.

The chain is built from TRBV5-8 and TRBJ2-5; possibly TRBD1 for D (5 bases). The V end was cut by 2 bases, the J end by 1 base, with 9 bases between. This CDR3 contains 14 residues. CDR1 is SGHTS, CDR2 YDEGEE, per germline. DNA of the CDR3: TGTGCCAGCAGCTTCGACAGAGCCCAAGAGACCCAGTACTTC. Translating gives CASSFDRAQETQYF.

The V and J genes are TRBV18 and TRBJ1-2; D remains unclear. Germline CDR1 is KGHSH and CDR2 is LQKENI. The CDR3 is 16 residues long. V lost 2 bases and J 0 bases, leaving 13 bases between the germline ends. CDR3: CASSPNPGGANYGYTF. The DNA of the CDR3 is TGTGCCAGCTCACCAAACCCAGGAGGAGCTAACTATGGCTACACCTTC.

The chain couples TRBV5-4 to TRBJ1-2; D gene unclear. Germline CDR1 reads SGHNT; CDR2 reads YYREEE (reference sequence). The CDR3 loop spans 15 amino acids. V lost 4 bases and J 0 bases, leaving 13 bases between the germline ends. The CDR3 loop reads CASSPLRVANYGYTF. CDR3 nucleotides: TGTGCCAGCAGCCCACTACGGGTAGCTAACTATGGCTACACCTTC.

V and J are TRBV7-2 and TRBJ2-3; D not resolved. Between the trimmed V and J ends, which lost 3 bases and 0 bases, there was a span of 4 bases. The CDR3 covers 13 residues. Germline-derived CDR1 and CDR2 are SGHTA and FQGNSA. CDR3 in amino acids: CASSFSSTDTQYF. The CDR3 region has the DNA TGTGCCAGCAGCTTTTCAAGCACAGATACGCAGTATTTT.

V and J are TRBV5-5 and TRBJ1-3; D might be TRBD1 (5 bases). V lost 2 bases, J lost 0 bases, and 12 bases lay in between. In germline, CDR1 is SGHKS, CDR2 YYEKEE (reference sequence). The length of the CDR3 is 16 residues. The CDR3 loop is CASSFRTQGSGNTIYF. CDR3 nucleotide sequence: TGTGCCAGCAGCTTTCGCACCCAGGGCTCTGGAAACACCATATATTTT.

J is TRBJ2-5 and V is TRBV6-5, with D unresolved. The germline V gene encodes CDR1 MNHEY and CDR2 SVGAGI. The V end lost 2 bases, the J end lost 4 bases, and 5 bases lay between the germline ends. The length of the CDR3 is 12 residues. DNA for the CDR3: TGTGCCAGCAGTTACACGGGAGAGACCCAGTACTTC. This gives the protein CASSYTGETQYF.

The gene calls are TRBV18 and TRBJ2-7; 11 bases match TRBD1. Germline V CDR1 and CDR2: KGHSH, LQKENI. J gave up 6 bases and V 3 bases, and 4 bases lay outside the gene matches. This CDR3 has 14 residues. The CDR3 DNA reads TGTGCCAGCTCACCGGACAGGGGGCCGGGCGAGCAGTACTTC. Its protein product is CASSPDRGPGEQYF.

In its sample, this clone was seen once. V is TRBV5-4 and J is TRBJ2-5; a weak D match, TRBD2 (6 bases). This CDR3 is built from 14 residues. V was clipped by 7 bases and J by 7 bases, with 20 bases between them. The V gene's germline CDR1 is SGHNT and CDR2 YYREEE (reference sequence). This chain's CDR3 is CASHTGTAAGTQYF. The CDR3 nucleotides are TGTGCCAGCCATACCGGGACTGCGGCCGGGACCCAGTACTTC.

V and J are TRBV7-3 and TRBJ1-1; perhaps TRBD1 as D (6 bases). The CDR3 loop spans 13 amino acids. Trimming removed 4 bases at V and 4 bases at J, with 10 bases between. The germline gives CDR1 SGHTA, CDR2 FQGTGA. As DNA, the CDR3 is TGTGCCAGCAGCTCTACAGGGCTCACTGAAGCTTTCTTT. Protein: CASSSTGLTEAFF.

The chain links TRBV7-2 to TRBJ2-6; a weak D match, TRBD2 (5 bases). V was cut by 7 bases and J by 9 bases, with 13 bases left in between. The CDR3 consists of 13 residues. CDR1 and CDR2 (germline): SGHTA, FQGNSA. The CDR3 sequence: CASTLSGNNVLTF. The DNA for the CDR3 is TGTGCCAGCACCCTATCCGGGAACAACGTCCTGACTTTC.

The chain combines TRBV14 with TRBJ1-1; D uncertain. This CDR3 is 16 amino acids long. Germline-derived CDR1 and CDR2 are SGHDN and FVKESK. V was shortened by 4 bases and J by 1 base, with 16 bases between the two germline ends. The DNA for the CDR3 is TGTGCCAGCAGCCCCAACCCCAACCGCGGGAACACTGAAGCTTTCTTT. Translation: CASSPNPNRGNTEAFF.